Each of the 18 T cell receptor beta chains below was sequenced from the same sample in a study of CD8 T cells in Susac syndrome. After extraction with the RNeasy kit, 0.5 to 1 ug of the RNA was reverse transcribed using random hexamers. TCRdb reanalysed the immunoSEQ multiplex PCR reads using MiXCR and keeps one entry per CDR3 protein. This repertoire shows 100,000 to 150,000 distinct CDR3 sequences, over 95% found once; its top ten account for approximately 0.15%. The source material was CD4+ T cells from PBMCs. Receptors were obtained from a human donor with Susac syndrome.

The genes are TRBV6-2 or TRBV6-3 and TRBJ2-4; 7 bases match TRBD1. The CDR3 is made up of 16 amino acids. J gave up 0 bases and V 5 bases, and 7 bases lay outside the gene matches. Germline loops: CDR1 MNHEY, CDR2 SVGEGT. Written as DNA, the CDR3 is TGTGCCAGCAGTATACAGGGGTTCCTAGCCAAAAACATTCAGTACTTC. Protein product: CASSIQGFLAKNIQYF.

The V gene is TRBV11-2, the J gene TRBJ2-1; D ambiguous. V gave up 5 bases and J gave up 6 bases, with 14 bases separating them. This CDR3 has 14 residues. The germline V gene encodes CDR1 SGHAT and CDR2 FQNNGV. The CDR3, as DNA: TGTGCCAGCAGCGCAATTTTGGGCCGCAATGAGCAGTTCTTC. Its translation: CASSAILGRNEQFF.

The chain uses TRBV5-1 and TRBJ2-1, with D perhaps matching TRBD2 (5 bases). Germline CDR1 SGHRS, CDR2 YFSETQ. The CDR3 length is 16 residues. The ends were cut back, 4 bases at V and 6 bases at J, with 20 bases in the middle. The CDR3 DNA reads TGCGCCAGCAGCCCCTCGCCTTCAGGAGGAGGCAATGAGCAGTTCTTC. Its protein product is CASSPSPSGGGNEQFF. The whole variable domain, remainder taken from reference TRBV5-1 and TRBJ2-1, is KAGVTQTPRYLIKTRGQQVTLSCSPISGHRSVSWYQQTPGQGLQFLFEYFSETQRNKGNFPGRFSGRQFSNSRSEMNVSTLELGDSALYLCASSPSPSGGGNEQFFGPGTRLTVL.

V gene TRBV20-1 combines with J gene TRBJ1-2, with 7 bases aligning to TRBD1. Germline CDR1 is DFQATT and CDR2 is SNEGSKA (reference sequence). V lost 0 bases and J lost 3; bases outside the gene matches: 4. The CDR3 is 14 residues long. CDR3 bases: TGCAGTGCTAGAGAGAGGGGGCGCGACTATGGCTACACCTTC. Protein product: CSARERGRDYGYTF.

The J gene is TRBJ1-5, the V gene TRBV7-2, with D tentatively TRBD1 (5 bases). CDR3 length: 16 residues. Trimming removed 0 bases from V and 6 bases from J, with 15 bases in between. The germline gives CDR1 SGHTA, CDR2 FQGNSA. DNA of the CDR3: TGTGCCAGCAGCTTAGCGCTGGCAGGGTGGGGTCAGCCCCAGCATTTT. Encoded protein: CASSLALAGWGQPQHF. Drawing the rest from reference TRBV7-2 and TRBJ1-5, the complete variable domain is GAGVSQSPSNKVTEKGKDVELRCDPISGHTALYWYRQSLGQGLEFLIYFQGNSAPDKSGLPSDRFSAERTGGSVSTLTIQRTQQEDSAVYLCASSLALAGWGQPQHFGDGTRLSIL.

The chain has TRBV29-1 and TRBJ2-3; D is unresolved. The ends were cut back, 8 bases at V and 1 base at J, with 19 bases in the middle. The V gene's germline CDR1 is SQVTM and CDR2 ANQGSEA. This CDR3 contains 15 residues. CDR3: CSYLRTKTRTDTQYF. The CDR3 region has the DNA TGCAGCTATCTTAGGACCAAAACCCGCACAGATACGCAGTATTTT.

V is TRBV20-1 and J is TRBJ2-1; TRBD2 agrees at 9 bases. The length of the CDR3 is 16 residues. Germline CDR1 is DFQATT and CDR2 is SNEGSKA (reference sequence). The V and J ends lost 3 bases and 8 bases, in that order; junction bases with no gene match: 14. CDR3 sequence (DNA): TGCAGTGCTAGCAAGTCGGGAATAGCGGGAGCCCATGAGCAGTTCTTC. This translates into CSASKSGIAGAHEQFF.

The V gene is TRBV5-1, the J gene TRBJ2-3; tentative D call: TRBD2 (5 bases). The CDR3 sequence is 13 residues long. The germline V gene has CDR1 SGHRS and CDR2 YFSETQ. Trimming shortened V by 10 bases and J by 4 bases, and 16 bases separated the two germline ends. The CDR3 loop is CASSEGASDTQYF. The CDR3 DNA reads TGCGCCTCCTCCGAGGGAGCCTCAGATACGCAGTATTTT.

This sequence joins TRBV15 and TRBJ1-1; the D gene is possibly TRBD1 (5 bases). From germline, CDR1 is LNHNV and CDR2 YYDKDF (reference sequence). The length of the CDR3 is 14 residues. Trimming shortened V by 0 bases and J by 4 bases, and 9 bases separated the two germline ends. The CDR3, as DNA: TGTGCCACCAGCAGAGATCAGGGACCCACTGAAGCTTTCTTT. Translation gives CATSRDQGPTEAFF.

V is TRBV11-2 and J is TRBJ1-4; 8 bases map to TRBD1. Germline V gene sequence: CDR1 SGHAT, CDR2 FQNNGV. The J segment lost 1 base and the V segment lost 5 bases, leaving 3 bases of the junction unmatched. There are 15 residues in the CDR3. CDR3 residues: CASSPTGETNEKLFF. The CDR3 bases are TGTGCCAGCAGCCCGACAGGGGAAACTAATGAAAAACTGTTTTTT.

This clonotype has more than one count but fewer than ten. The DNA of the CDR3 is TGTGCCAGCAGCTTGAGCGGGGCGGGGGAGCAGTACTTC. It specifies CASSLSGAGEQYF. The chain is built from TRBV7-9 and TRBJ2-7; 7 positions agree with TRBD2. The CDR3 sequence is 13 residues long. V lost 3 bases and J lost 7; bases outside the gene matches: 6. Germline assignment: CDR1 SEHNR and CDR2 FQNEAQ (reference sequence).

J is TRBJ1-4 and V is TRBV29-1; weak D call: TRBD1 (6 bases). The CDR3 is 16 amino acids. Germline CDR1 reads SQVTM; CDR2 reads ANQGSEA. V shed 2 bases and J shed 6 bases, with 19 bases lying between them. The CDR3 sequence: CSVETWGDGGYEKLFF. In nucleotides, the CDR3 is TGCAGCGTTGAAACGTGGGGTGACGGGGGCTATGAAAAACTGTTTTTT.

The chain has TRBV7-9 and TRBJ2-7; TRBD1 matches at 10 bases. The CDR3 is 15 residues long. Germline CDR1 reads SEHNR; CDR2 reads FQNEAQ (reference sequence). V gave up 7 bases and J gave up 2 bases; unmatched junction bases: 8. CDR3: CASTMGDRGTYEQYF. The CDR3 nucleotides are TGTGCCAGCACCATGGGGGACAGGGGCACCTACGAGCAGTACTTC.

The rearrangement joins TRBV30 to TRBJ2-7; possible D gene TRBD2, 5 bases. Germline assignment: CDR1 GTSNPN and CDR2 SVGIG (reference sequence). Trimming took off 8 bases at V and 0 bases at J, with 20 bases between the two ends. The CDR3 totals 15 residues. As DNA, the CDR3 is TGTGCCCTGGGCCAAAGCGAACTAGTCTCCTACGAGCAGTACTTC. Its protein product is CALGQSELVSYEQYF.

The J gene is TRBJ1-1, the V gene TRBV5-8, with unresolved D. CDR3 length: 15 amino acids. Between the trimmed V and J ends, which lost 2 bases and 0 bases, there was a span of 11 bases. The germline CDR1 and CDR2 sequences are SGHTS and YDEGEE. The CDR3 DNA follows: TGTGCCAGCAGCTTCGGATTGTTTATGAACACTGAAGCTTTCTTT. The encoded protein is CASSFGLFMNTEAFF. Full variable domain (rest looked up from reference TRBV5-8 and TRBJ1-1): EAGVTQSPTHLIKTRGQQATLRCSPISGHTSVYWYQQALGLGLQFLLWYDEGEERNRGNFPPRFSGRQFPNYSSELNVNALELEDSALYLCASSFGLFMNTEAFFGQGTRLTVV.

CDR3 sequence: CASGLPPAKNIQYF. In DNA form, the CDR3 reads TGTGCCAGCGGGTTACCCCCGGCCAAAAACATTCAGTACTTC. The J gene is TRBJ2-4, the V gene TRBV28; no clear D gene. The CDR3 is 14 residues long. Germline CDR1 and CDR2: MDHEN and SYDVKM. Trimming removed 8 bases from V and 1 base from J, with 12 bases in between.

This clonotype occurred once. This sequence joins TRBV27 and TRBJ2-2; D might be TRBD1 (5 bases). Deletions cut 2 bases from V and 7 bases from J, with 14 bases between. The length of the CDR3 is 15 residues. CDR1 MNHEY and CDR2 SMNVEV come from the germline V gene (reference sequence). This chain's CDR3 is CASSLRQGLGGELFF. The CDR3 DNA is TGTGCCAGCAGTTTAAGGCAGGGCCTCGGCGGGGAGCTGTTTTTT.

The V gene is TRBV30, the J gene TRBJ1-2; no clear D. Trimming left V 2 bases short and J 8 bases short, with 9 bases between. Germline lookup yields CDR1 GTSNPN and CDR2 SVGIG (reference sequence). The CDR3 is 11 residues long. The DNA of the CDR3 is TGTGCCTGGAGTCCTGGGGAGGGCTACACCTTC. Encoded protein: CAWSPGEGYTF.